These 21 T cell receptor beta chains were sequenced from one sample in a study of CD8 T cells in ankylosing spondylitis. No antigens are known for them. TCRdb re-called the 5' RACE reads with MiXCR, one entry per CDR3 protein. Of roughly 220,000 distinct CDR3 sequences listed, 18% are singletons. Study results and limitations: In ankylosing spondylitis blood, a motif of fewer than 10 highly homologous TCR beta variants appeared characteristic.

The sequenced material came from blood, either unsorted or a sorted T cell fraction (not recorded which). The receptors originated from a male donor with ankylosing spondylitis.

This chain links TRBV5-4 with TRBJ2-7; D is perhaps TRBD1 (6 bases). V lost 5 bases and J 6 bases, leaving 15 bases between the germline ends. The CDR3 length is 13 residues. Germline CDR1 SGHNT, CDR2 YYREEE (reference sequence). The DNA for the CDR3 is TGTGCCAGCAGAAAACAGGGACGGCCCGAGCAGTACTTC. It codes for CASRKQGRPEQYF. Complete variable domain (other parts from reference TRBV5-4 and TRBJ2-7): ETGVTQSPTHLIKTRGQQVTLRCSSQSGHNTVSWYQQALGQGPQFIFQYYREEENGRGNFPPRFSGLQFPNYSSELNVNALELDDSALYLCASRKQGRPEQYFGPGTRLTVT.

V and J are TRBV6-2 or TRBV6-3 and TRBJ2-2; 8 bases match TRBD2. V lost 5 bases, J lost 5 bases, and 13 bases stayed unmatched. The germline V gene encodes CDR1 MNHEY and CDR2 SVGEGT. This CDR3 region has 17 residues. Here the CDR3 DNA reads TGTGCCAGCAGTCATCCCACTAGCGGAGGGATGACCGGGGAGCTGTTTTTT. Protein: CASSHPTSGGMTGELFF.

This clonotype was recorded a few times. The rearrangement uses TRBV2 and TRBJ2-2; 8 nucleotides agree with TRBD2. Per germline, CDR1 SNHLY and CDR2 FYNNEI. The CDR3 is made up of 15 amino acids. V lost 6 bases and J lost 8; bases outside the gene matches: 11. The CDR3: CASRGGAGDSGELFF. DNA for the CDR3: TGTGCCAGCAGGGGAGGAGCGGGAGATTCGGGGGAGCTGTTTTTT.

There are a few counts of this clonotype. The gene calls are TRBV12-3 or TRBV12-4 and TRBJ2-1; 14 bases fit TRBD2. J lost 9 bases, V lost 5 bases, and 6 bases had no gene match. The CDR3 is 15 amino acids. The CDR3 nucleotides read TGTGCCAGCAGTGAGGGACTAGCGGGAGCGCGTGAGCAGTTCTTC. Encoded protein: CASSEGLAGAREQFF.

This clonotype appeared once. This sequence joins TRBV5-7 and TRBJ2-2, with D perhaps matching TRBD1 (6 bases). TRBV5-7 is assigned to the ORF class and has an uncertain function. This CDR3 spans 15 amino acids. V dropped 4 bases and J dropped 6 bases, with 16 bases sitting between them. CDR3 sequence reads: CASSPGQTPPGELFF. Here the CDR3 DNA reads TGTGCCAGCAGCCCTGGACAGACCCCTCCCGGGGAGCTGTTTTTT.

This clonotype was seen only a few times. V usage is TRBV5-1 and J usage is TRBJ2-7; no firm D call. The germline V gene encodes CDR1 SGHRS and CDR2 YFSETQ. This CDR3 spans 11 amino acids. V lost 4 bases and J 3 bases, leaving 5 bases between the germline ends. The CDR3 reads CASSNHYEQYF. The CDR3 nucleotides read TGCGCCAGCAGCAACCACTACGAGCAGTACTTC.

The chain joins TRBV27 to TRBJ1-2; 9 positions agree with TRBD1. The CDR3 length is 16 residues. Per germline, CDR1 MNHEY and CDR2 SMNVEV (reference sequence). Losses at the gene ends were 2 bases for V and 2 bases for J; bases not matched to a gene: 6. CDR3 nucleotide sequence: TGTGCCAGCAGTTTAGGGGCTACAGGGGGCAACTATGGCTACACCTTC. Residues: CASSLGATGGNYGYTF.

This clonotype showed up many times. The chain has TRBV12-3 or TRBV12-4 and TRBJ2-1, with TRBD1 as a possible D gene (7 bases). CDR3 length: 14 amino acids. Deletions cut 3 bases from V and 8 bases from J, with 14 bases between. This CDR3 is CASSFSGRGDEQFF. The CDR3 DNA is TGTGCCAGCAGTTTTTCTGGCAGGGGGGATGAGCAGTTCTTC.

This clonotype was detected a few times. The rearrangement joins TRBV6-5 to TRBJ1-5; D remains unclear. Germline V gene sequence: CDR1 MNHEY, CDR2 SVGAGI. The CDR3 runs 11 residues. V lost 7 bases and J lost 5, with 6 bases in between. The CDR3 loop is CASTWDQPQHF. The CDR3 nucleotides are TGTGCCAGCACGTGGGATCAGCCCCAGCATTTT.

The V and J genes are TRBV6-5 and TRBJ1-6; D gene ambiguous. The CDR3 consists of 15 residues. The V gene's germline CDR1 is MNHEY and CDR2 SVGAGI. V lost 4 bases and J lost 9, with 16 bases in between. CDR3 region: CASSFEGNLGSPLHF. The CDR3, as DNA: TGTGCCAGCAGTTTTGAGGGTAATTTAGGTTCACCCCTCCACTTT.

The chain joins TRBV10-3 to TRBJ2-5; 10 positions match TRBD2. V lost 3 bases, J lost 4 bases, and 8 bases stayed unmatched. Germline V gene lookup returns CDR1 ENHRY and CDR2 SYGVKD. The CDR3 runs 16 residues. The CDR3 loop reads CAISDWSGGASETQYF. Written as DNA, the CDR3 is TGTGCCATCAGTGACTGGAGCGGGGGGGCCTCAGAGACCCAGTACTTC.

This clonotype was seen more than once but under ten times. This sequence joins TRBV9 and TRBJ1-1, with D perhaps TRBD1 (5 bases). V was trimmed by 0 bases and J by 4 bases, leaving 10 bases between them. The CDR3 sequence is 14 residues long. Germline CDR1 SGDLS, CDR2 YYNGEE. Here the CDR3 DNA reads TGTGCCAGCAGCGTAGGACGGGGCCCCACTGAAGCTTTCTTT. This encodes CASSVGRGPTEAFF. Variable domain in full (rest from reference TRBV9 and TRBJ1-1): DSGVTQTPKHLITATGQRVTLRCSPRSGDLSVYWYQQSLDQGLQFLIQYYNGEERAKGNILERFSAQQFPDLHSELNLSSLELGDSALYFCASSVGRGPTEAFFGQGTRLTVV.

Ten or more counts support this clonotype. The chain uses TRBV10-3 and TRBJ2-7; TRBD1 matches 8 bases. V trimming: 1 base; J trimming: 2 bases; junction bases outside the gene matches: 1. This CDR3 has 14 residues. Germline V lookup: CDR1 ENHRY, CDR2 SYGVKD. CDR3 residues: CAISEWTGPYEQYF. DNA for the CDR3: TGTGCCATCAGTGAGTGGACAGGGCCCTACGAGCAGTACTTC.

This clonotype was counted between two and nine times. This chain links TRBV5-1 with TRBJ1-1, with TRBD1 as a possible D gene (6 bases). The V end was cut by 0 bases, the J end by 1 base, with 10 bases between. The CDR3 is made up of 15 amino acids. Germline V CDR1 and CDR2: SGHRS, YFSETQ. Written as DNA, the CDR3 is TGCGCCAGCAGCTTGGAAGGCAGGGGGAACACTGAAGCTTTCTTT. It translates to CASSLEGRGNTEAFF.

The chain has TRBV4-1 and TRBJ2-7; D is ambiguous. In germline, CDR1 is MGHRA, CDR2 YSYEKL. CDR3 length: 14 amino acids. V lost 0 bases to trimming and J lost 9 bases, with 15 bases between them. DNA of the CDR3: TGCGCCAGCAGCCAAGAAAGAGAGTCCCTTGGGCAGTACTTC. It is translated as CASSQERESLGQYF.

The CDR3 is CATRVRGTYEQYF. CDR3 DNA: TGTGCCACCAGGGTCCGTGGGACCTACGAGCAGTACTTC. This rearrangement joins TRBV5-6 to TRBJ2-7, with D tentatively TRBD1 (5 bases). This CDR3 has 13 residues. V was cut by 9 bases and J by 2 bases, with 15 bases left in between. Germline CDR1 reads SGHDT; CDR2 reads YYEEEE.

This clonotype was picked up a small number of times. This chain uses TRBV29-1 with TRBJ2-7; 7 bases agree with TRBD2. Germline V gene sequence: CDR1 SQVTM, CDR2 ANQGSEA. Losses at the gene ends were 0 bases for V and 4 bases for J; bases not matched to a gene: 6. The CDR3 runs 14 residues. The CDR3 reads CSVEDPREKYEQYF. For the CDR3, the DNA is TGCAGCGTTGAAGATCCGCGGGAGAAGTACGAGCAGTACTTC.

This clonotype appeared a few times. This chain connects TRBV12-3 or TRBV12-4 to TRBJ2-3; tentatively, D is TRBD1 or TRBD2 (5 bases each). The CDR3 loop spans 14 amino acids. V was cut by 2 bases and J by 6 bases, with 12 bases left in between. CDR3: CASSLQGWEDTQYF. CDR3 DNA sequence: TGTGCCAGCAGTTTACAGGGTTGGGAGGATACGCAGTATTTT.

The chain links TRBV9 to TRBJ2-7, with a tentative D call TRBD2 (6 bases). V was pared by 0 bases and J by 2 bases, with 9 bases between. Germline loops: CDR1 SGDLS, CDR2 YYNGEE. The CDR3 contains 14 residues. The CDR3 nucleotides are TGTGCCAGCAGCGTAGGCTCTAGCGCCTACGAGCAGTACTTC. Residues: CASSVGSSAYEQYF.

This clonotype was seen many times. V usage is TRBV12-3 or TRBV12-4 and J usage is TRBJ2-4, with D perhaps assigned TRBD1 or TRBD2 (5 bases each). V gave up 5 bases and J gave up 9 bases, with 11 bases separating them. This CDR3 has 12 residues. The CDR3 region is CASSGTLLIQYF. CDR3 nucleotide sequence: TGTGCCAGCAGTGGGACCCTTCTCATTCAGTACTTC.

This clonotype was seen only a few times. The J gene is TRBJ2-3, the V gene TRBV6-2 or TRBV6-3, with 10 bases matching TRBD2. The V segment lost 2 bases and the J segment 4 bases; nucleotides outside the gene matches: 6. CDR3 size: 16 residues. The germline gives CDR1 MNHEY, CDR2 SVGEGT. In nucleotides, the CDR3 is TGTGCCAGCAGTTACGGAGGACTAGCGGCCCCAGATACGCAGTATTTT. As protein: CASSYGGLAAPDTQYF.